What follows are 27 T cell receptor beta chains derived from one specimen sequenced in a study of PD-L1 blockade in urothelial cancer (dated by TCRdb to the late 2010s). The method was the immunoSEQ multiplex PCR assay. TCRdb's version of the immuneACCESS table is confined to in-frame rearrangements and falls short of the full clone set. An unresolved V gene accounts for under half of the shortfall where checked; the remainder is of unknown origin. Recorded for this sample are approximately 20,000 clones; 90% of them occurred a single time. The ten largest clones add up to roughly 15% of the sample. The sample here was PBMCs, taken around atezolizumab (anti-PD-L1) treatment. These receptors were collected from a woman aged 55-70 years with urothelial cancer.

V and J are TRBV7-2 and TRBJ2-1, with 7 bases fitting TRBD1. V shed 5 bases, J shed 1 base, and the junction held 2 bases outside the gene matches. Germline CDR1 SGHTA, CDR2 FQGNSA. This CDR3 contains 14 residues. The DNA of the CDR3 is TGTGCCAGCAGCACGGGACAGTCCTACAATGAGCAGTTCTTC. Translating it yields CASSTGQSYNEQFF.

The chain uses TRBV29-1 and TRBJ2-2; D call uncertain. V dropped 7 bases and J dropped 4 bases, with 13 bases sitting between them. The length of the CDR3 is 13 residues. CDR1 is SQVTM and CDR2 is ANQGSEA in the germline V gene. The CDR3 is CSARCSGTGELFF. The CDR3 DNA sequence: TGCAGCGCACGATGCAGTGGCACCGGGGAGCTGTTTTTT.

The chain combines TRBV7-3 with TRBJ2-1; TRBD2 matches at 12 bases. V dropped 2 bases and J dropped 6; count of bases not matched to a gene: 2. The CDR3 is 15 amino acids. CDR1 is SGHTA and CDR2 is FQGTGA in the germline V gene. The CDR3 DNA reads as TGTGCCAGCAGCTTACCGGGACTAGCGGGCAATGAGCAGTTCTTC. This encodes CASSLPGLAGNEQFF.

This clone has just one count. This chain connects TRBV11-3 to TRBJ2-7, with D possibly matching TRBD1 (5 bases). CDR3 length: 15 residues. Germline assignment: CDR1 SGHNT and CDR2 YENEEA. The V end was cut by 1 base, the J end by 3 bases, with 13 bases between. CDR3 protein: CASSLVLTVFYEQYF. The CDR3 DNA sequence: TGTGCCAGCAGCTTAGTCTTGACAGTCTTCTACGAGCAGTACTTC. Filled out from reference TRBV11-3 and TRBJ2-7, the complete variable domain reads EAGVVQSPRYKIIEKKQPVAFWCNPISGHNTLYWYLQNLGQGPELLIRYENEEAVDDSQLPKDRFSAERLKGVDSTLKIQPAELGDSAVYLCASSLVLTVFYEQYFGPGTRLTVT.

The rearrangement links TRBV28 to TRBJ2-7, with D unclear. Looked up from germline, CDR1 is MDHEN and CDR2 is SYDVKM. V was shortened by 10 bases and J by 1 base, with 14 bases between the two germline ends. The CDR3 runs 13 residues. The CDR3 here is CATLSSRSYEQYF. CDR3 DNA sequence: TGTGCCACCCTCTCGAGCCGATCCTACGAGCAGTACTTC. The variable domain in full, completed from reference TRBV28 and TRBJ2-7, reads DVKVTQSSRYLVKRTGEKVFLECVQDMDHENMFWYRQDPGLGLRLIYFSYDVKMKEKGDIPEGYSVSREKKERFSLILESASTNQTSMYLCATLSSRSYEQYFGPGTRLTVT.

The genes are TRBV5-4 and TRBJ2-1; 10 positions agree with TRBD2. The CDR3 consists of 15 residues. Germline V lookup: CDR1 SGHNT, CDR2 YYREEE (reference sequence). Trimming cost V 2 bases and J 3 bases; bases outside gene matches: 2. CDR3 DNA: TGTGCCAGCAGCTTCGGACTAGCGGTCTACAATGAGCAGTTCTTC. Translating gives CASSFGLAVYNEQFF.

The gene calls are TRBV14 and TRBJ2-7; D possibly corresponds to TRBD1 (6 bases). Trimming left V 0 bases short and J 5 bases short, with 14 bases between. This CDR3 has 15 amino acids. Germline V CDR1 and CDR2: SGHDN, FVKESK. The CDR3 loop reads CASSQDWAGAHEQYF. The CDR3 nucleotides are TGTGCCAGCAGCCAAGATTGGGCAGGGGCCCACGAGCAGTACTTC.

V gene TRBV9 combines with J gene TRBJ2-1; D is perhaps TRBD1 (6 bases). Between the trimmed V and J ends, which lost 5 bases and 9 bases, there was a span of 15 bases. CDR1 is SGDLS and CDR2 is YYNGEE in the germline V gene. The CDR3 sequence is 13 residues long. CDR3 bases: TGTGCCAGCAGTAGGGACATGGCGGGTGAGCAGTTCTTC. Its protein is CASSRDMAGEQFF. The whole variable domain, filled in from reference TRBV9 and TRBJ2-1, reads DSGVTQTPKHLITATGQRVTLRCSPRSGDLSVYWYQQSLDQGLQFLIQYYNGEERAKGNILERFSAQQFPDLHSELNLSSLELGDSALYFCASSRDMAGEQFFGPGTRLTVL.

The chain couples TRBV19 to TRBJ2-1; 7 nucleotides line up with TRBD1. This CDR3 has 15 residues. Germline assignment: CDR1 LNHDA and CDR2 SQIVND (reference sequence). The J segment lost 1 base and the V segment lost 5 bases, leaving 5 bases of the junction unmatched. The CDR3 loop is CASSRTGYSYNEQFF. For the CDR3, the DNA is TGTGCCAGTAGTCGGACAGGTTATTCCTACAATGAGCAGTTCTTC.

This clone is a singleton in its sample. The CDR3 sequence is CASSFDGGYNEQFF. The CDR3 bases are TGTGCCAGCAGCTTCGATGGCGGTTACAATGAGCAGTTCTTC. The rearrangement joins TRBV7-3 to TRBJ2-1; the D is unclear. Deletions cut 3 bases from V and 4 bases from J, with 10 bases between. Per germline, CDR1 SGHTA and CDR2 FQGTGA. The CDR3 has 14 residues.

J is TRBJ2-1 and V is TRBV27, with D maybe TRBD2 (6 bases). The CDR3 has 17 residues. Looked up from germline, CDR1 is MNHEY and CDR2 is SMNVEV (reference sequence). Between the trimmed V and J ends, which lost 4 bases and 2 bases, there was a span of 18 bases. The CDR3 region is CASSSGWEVPPYNEQFF. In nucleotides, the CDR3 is TGTGCCAGCAGTTCGGGTTGGGAGGTGCCACCCTACAATGAGCAGTTCTTC.

The CDR3 bases are TGCGCCAGCAGCCTAGAATTAGGGCGGGGCTATGGCTACACCTTC. It is translated as CASSLELGRGYGYTF. The chain employs TRBV4-1 and TRBJ1-2; D unclear. Deletions cut 4 bases from V and 4 bases from J, with 16 bases between. CDR1 is MGHRA, CDR2 YSYEKL, per germline. The CDR3 runs 15 residues.

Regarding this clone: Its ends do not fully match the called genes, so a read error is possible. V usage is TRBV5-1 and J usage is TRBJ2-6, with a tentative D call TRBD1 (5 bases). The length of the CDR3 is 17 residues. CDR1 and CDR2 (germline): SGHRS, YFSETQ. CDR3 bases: TGCGCCAGCAGCTCTGGCAGGGTTTCTACTGGGGCCAACATCCTGACTTTC. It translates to CASSSGRVSTGANILTF.

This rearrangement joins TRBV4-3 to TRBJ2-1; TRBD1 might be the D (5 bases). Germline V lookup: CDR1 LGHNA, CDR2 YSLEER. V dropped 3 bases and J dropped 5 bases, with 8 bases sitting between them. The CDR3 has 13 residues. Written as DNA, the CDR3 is TGCGCCAGCAGCCACGTCAGGGACAATGAGCAGTTCTTC. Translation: CASSHVRDNEQFF.

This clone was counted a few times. DNA of the CDR3: TGCGCCAGCAGCTGGGGCACGGGGGCCTACGAGCAGTACTTC. Translation: CASSWGTGAYEQYF. The gene calls are TRBV5-1 and TRBJ2-7; perhaps TRBD2 as D (6 bases). The CDR3 sequence is 14 residues long. Germline CDR1 SGHRS, CDR2 YFSETQ. Trimming cost V 3 bases and J 2 bases, with 12 bases left between them.

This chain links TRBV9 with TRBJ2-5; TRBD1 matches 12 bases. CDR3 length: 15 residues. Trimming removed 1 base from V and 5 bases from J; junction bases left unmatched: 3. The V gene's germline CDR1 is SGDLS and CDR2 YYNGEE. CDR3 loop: CASSVRDRGLETQYF. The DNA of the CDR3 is TGTGCCAGCAGCGTAAGGGACAGGGGGCTTGAGACCCAGTACTTC. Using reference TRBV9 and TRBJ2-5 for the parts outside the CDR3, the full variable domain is DSGVTQTPKHLITATGQRVTLRCSPRSGDLSVYWYQQSLDQGLQFLIQYYNGEERAKGNILERFSAQQFPDLHSELNLSSLELGDSALYFCASSVRDRGLETQYFGPGTRLLVL.

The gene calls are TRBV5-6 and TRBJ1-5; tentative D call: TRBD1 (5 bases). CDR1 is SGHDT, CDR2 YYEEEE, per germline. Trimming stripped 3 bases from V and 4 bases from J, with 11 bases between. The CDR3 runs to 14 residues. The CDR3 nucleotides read TGTGCCAGCAGCTACAGGACACAAAATCAGCCCCAGCATTTT. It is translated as CASSYRTQNQPQHF.

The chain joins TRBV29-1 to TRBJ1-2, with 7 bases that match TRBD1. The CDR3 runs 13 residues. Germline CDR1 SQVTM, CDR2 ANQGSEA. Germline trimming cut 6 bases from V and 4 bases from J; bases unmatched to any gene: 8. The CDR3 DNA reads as TGCAGCGTCCCGATAGGACAGGCCTATGGCTACACCTTC. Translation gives CSVPIGQAYGYTF.

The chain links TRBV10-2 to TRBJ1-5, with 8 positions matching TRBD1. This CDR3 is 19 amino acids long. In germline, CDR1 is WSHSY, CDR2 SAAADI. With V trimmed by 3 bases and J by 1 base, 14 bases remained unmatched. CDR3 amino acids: CASSERSRQGARSNQPQHF. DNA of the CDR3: TGCGCCAGCAGTGAAAGAAGTAGGCAGGGGGCGCGGAGCAATCAGCCCCAGCATTTT.

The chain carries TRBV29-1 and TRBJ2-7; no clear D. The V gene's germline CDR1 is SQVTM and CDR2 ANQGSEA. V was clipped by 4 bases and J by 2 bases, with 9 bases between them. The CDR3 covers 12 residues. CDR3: CSVVPTAYEQYF. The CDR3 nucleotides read TGCAGCGTTGTCCCTACGGCCTACGAGCAGTACTTC.

For the CDR3, the DNA is TGTGCCAGCAGGGGGACAGGGCGAGGAAACACCATATATTTT. Its protein product is CASRGTGRGNTIYF. The chain joins TRBV28 to TRBJ1-3; 9 bases line up with TRBD1. The junction had 4 bases not matched to a gene; V was cut back by 6 bases and J by 4 bases. This CDR3 is 14 amino acids long. Germline V gives CDR1 MDHEN, CDR2 SYDVKM. The full variable domain, in which reference TRBV28 and TRBJ1-3 provide the parts outside the CDR3, is DVKVTQSSRYLVKRTGEKVFLECVQDMDHENMFWYRQDPGLGLRLIYFSYDVKMKEKGDIPEGYSVSREKKERFSLILESASTNQTSMYLCASRGTGRGNTIYFGEGSWLTVV.

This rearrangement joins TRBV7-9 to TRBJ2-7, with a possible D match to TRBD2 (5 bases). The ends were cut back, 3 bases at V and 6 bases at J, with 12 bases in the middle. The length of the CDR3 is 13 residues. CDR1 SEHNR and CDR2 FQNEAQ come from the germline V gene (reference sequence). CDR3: CASSFWLAPEQYF. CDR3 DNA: TGTGCCAGCAGCTTTTGGTTAGCGCCCGAGCAGTACTTC.

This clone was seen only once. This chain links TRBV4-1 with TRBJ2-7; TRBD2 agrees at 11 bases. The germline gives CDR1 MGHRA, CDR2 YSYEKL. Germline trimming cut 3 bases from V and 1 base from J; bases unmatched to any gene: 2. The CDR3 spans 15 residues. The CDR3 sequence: CASSQGLAVSYEQYF. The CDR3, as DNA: TGCGCCAGCAGCCAGGGACTAGCGGTTTCCTACGAGCAGTACTTC.

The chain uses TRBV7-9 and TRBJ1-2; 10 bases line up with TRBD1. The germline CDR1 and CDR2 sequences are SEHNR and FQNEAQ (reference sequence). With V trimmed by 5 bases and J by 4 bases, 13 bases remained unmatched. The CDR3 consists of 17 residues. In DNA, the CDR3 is TGTGCCAGCAGCAGTCGGACAGGGGGGTCTACTGGCTATGGCTACACCTTC. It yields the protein CASSSRTGGSTGYGYTF.

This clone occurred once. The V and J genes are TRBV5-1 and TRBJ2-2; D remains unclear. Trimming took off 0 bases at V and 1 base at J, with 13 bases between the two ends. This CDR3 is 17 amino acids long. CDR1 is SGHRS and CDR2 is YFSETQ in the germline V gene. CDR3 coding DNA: TGCGCCAGCAGCTTGGGCCCGACAAGCATGAACACCGGGGAGCTGTTTTTT. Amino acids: CASSLGPTSMNTGELFF. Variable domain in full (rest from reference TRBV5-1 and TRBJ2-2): KAGVTQTPRYLIKTRGQQVTLSCSPISGHRSVSWYQQTPGQGLQFLFEYFSETQRNKGNFPGRFSGRQFSNSRSEMNVSTLELGDSALYLCASSLGPTSMNTGELFFGEGSRLTVL.

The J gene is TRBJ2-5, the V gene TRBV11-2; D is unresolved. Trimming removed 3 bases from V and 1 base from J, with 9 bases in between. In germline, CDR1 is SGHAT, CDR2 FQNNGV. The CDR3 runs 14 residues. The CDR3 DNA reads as TGTGCCAGCAGCTTTGTACGCGTCCAAGAGACCCAGTACTTC. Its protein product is CASSFVRVQETQYF.

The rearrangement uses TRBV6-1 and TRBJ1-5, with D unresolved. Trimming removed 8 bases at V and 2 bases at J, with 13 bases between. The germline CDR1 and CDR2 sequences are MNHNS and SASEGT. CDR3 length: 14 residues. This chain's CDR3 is CASSLTQGNQPQHF. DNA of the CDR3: TGTGCCAGCTCGCTGACCCAGGGCAATCAGCCCCAGCATTTT.